The entry below gives a single TCR beta chain sequence along with its context. Its antigen remains unknown. The data were obtained in a study of T cell clusters in autoimmune cytopenias. Findings and limits, study-wide: Functional roles of the in silico T cell clusters still await experimental validation. TRB repertoire shifts in secondary cytopenia and chronic lymphocytic leukemia mostly reflected lymphoma, not autoimmunity.

Each sample's input was approximately 0.25 ug genomic DNA, about 38,000 genome equivalents. Multiplex touch-down PCR amplified TRB using TRB-A and TRB-B pools in one tube. For each CDR3 protein, TCRdb gives one entry from its re-call of the multiplex PCR reads, without DNA. The sample has more than 4,000 distinct CDR3 sequences, and its top ten clones hold around half. The CDR3 runs 15 residues. Germline V lookup: CDR1 LNHNV, CDR2 YYDKDF (reference sequence). Another study also made use of these data, one on T cell repertoires in aging, cancer and after chemotherapy. That work adds: Age-matched healthy donors had significantly more diverse, less clonal blood TCR repertoires than untreated cancer patients. In healthy donors, age-related TCR diversity loss mainly reflected lost richness.

The source is a human donor in good health. Sequencing was carried out using peripheral blood. This chain joins TRBV15 and TRBJ2-1; checking the TCRdb D call of TRBD1 is not possible without DNA. CDR3 protein: CATSRGDRGYNEQFF.